A single sample gave rise to the 9 T cell receptor beta chains below, sequenced in a study of CD8 T cells in ankylosing spondylitis. Each CDR3 protein gets one entry after TCRdb re-called the 5' RACE reads with MiXCR. Here the sample spans 200,000 to 300,000 distinct CDR3 sequences, around 25% being singletons. The sequencing sample was made of blood, either unsorted or a sorted T cell fraction (not recorded which). Receptors were obtained from a male donor with ankylosing spondylitis or in good health (not recorded which).

This chain links TRBV20-1 with TRBJ2-5; weak D call: TRBD2 (6 bases). The germline V gene has CDR1 DFQATT and CDR2 SNEGSKA (reference sequence). The CDR3 covers 13 residues. V gave up 6 bases and J gave up 3 bases, with 14 bases separating them. The CDR3 protein is CSANLPGEETQYF. The CDR3 nucleotides are TGCAGTGCGAACCTTCCGGGGGAAGAGACCCAGTACTTC.

This clonotype was recorded at least ten times. This chain links TRBV10-3 with TRBJ2-2, with a tentative D call TRBD1 (5 bases). This CDR3 spans 15 amino acids. Germline loops: CDR1 ENHRY, CDR2 SYGVKD. V shed 3 bases and J shed 10 bases, with 18 bases lying between them. CDR3 amino acids: CAISDVVRVLPELFF. The CDR3 DNA reads as TGTGCCATCAGTGACGTGGTCAGGGTACTGCCGGAGCTGTTTTTT.

The V and J genes are TRBV11-2 and TRBJ2-5; 8 nucleotides agree with TRBD1. With V trimmed by 5 bases and J by 11 bases, 10 bases remained unmatched. The germline CDR1 and CDR2 sequences are SGHAT and FQNNGV. The CDR3 is 13 residues long. CDR3 in amino acids: CASSTDRGLRQYF. In nucleotides, the CDR3 is TGTGCCAGCAGCACCGACAGGGGCCTGAGACAGTACTTC.

The CDR3 here is CASSYSYNNQPQHF. Written as DNA, the CDR3 is TGTGCCAGCAGTTACTCCTACAATAATCAGCCCCAGCATTTT. The chain combines TRBV6-5 with TRBJ1-5; D gene unclear. V dropped 0 bases and J dropped 4 bases, with 7 bases sitting between them. The CDR3 has 14 residues. Germline lookup yields CDR1 MNHEY and CDR2 SVGAGI.

The gene calls are TRBV20-1 and TRBJ2-1, with 7 bases that match TRBD1. CDR1 and CDR2 from the germline V gene are DFQATT and SNEGSKA (reference sequence). The CDR3 sequence is 14 residues long. Germline trimming cut 3 bases from V and 5 bases from J; bases unmatched to any gene: 7. CDR3 residues: CSASPGQHHNEQFF. The CDR3 DNA reads TGCAGTGCTAGCCCGGGACAGCACCACAATGAGCAGTTCTTC.

V is TRBV12-3 or TRBV12-4 and J is TRBJ2-2; no definite D call. CDR3 length: 13 amino acids. V was shortened by 6 bases and J by 7 bases, with 12 bases between the two germline ends. CDR3 amino acids: CASSNDGYGELFF. CDR3 sequence (DNA): TGTGCCAGCAGCAACGACGGCTACGGGGAGCTGTTTTTT.

The gene calls are TRBV20-1 and TRBJ2-2; 7 bases align to TRBD2. The CDR3 contains 15 residues. Germline V CDR1 and CDR2: DFQATT, SNEGSKA (reference sequence). The V and J ends lost 3 bases and 0 bases, in that order; junction bases with no gene match: 4. Here the CDR3 DNA reads TGCAGTGCTAGCCGGAGCGGGGCGAACACCGGGGAGCTGTTTTTT. As protein: CSASRSGANTGELFF.

This clonotype was counted ten times or more. The rearrangement uses TRBV28 and TRBJ2-5, with no clear D. Trimming shortened V by 5 bases and J by 4 bases, and 14 bases separated the two germline ends. From germline, CDR1 is MDHEN and CDR2 SYDVKM. The CDR3 totals 14 residues. The CDR3 loop is CASSLMGFTETQYF. Here the CDR3 DNA reads TGTGCCAGCAGTCTTATGGGGTTTACAGAGACCCAGTACTTC.

This clonotype occurred many times. This rearrangement joins TRBV28 to TRBJ2-3; no definite D call. With 6 bases removed from V and 6 bases from J, the gap between germline ends came to 7 bases. CDR1 is MDHEN and CDR2 is SYDVKM in the germline V gene. The CDR3 runs to 11 residues. CDR3: CASSNLDTQYF. Written as DNA, the CDR3 is TGTGCCAGCAGCAACTTGGATACGCAGTATTTT.